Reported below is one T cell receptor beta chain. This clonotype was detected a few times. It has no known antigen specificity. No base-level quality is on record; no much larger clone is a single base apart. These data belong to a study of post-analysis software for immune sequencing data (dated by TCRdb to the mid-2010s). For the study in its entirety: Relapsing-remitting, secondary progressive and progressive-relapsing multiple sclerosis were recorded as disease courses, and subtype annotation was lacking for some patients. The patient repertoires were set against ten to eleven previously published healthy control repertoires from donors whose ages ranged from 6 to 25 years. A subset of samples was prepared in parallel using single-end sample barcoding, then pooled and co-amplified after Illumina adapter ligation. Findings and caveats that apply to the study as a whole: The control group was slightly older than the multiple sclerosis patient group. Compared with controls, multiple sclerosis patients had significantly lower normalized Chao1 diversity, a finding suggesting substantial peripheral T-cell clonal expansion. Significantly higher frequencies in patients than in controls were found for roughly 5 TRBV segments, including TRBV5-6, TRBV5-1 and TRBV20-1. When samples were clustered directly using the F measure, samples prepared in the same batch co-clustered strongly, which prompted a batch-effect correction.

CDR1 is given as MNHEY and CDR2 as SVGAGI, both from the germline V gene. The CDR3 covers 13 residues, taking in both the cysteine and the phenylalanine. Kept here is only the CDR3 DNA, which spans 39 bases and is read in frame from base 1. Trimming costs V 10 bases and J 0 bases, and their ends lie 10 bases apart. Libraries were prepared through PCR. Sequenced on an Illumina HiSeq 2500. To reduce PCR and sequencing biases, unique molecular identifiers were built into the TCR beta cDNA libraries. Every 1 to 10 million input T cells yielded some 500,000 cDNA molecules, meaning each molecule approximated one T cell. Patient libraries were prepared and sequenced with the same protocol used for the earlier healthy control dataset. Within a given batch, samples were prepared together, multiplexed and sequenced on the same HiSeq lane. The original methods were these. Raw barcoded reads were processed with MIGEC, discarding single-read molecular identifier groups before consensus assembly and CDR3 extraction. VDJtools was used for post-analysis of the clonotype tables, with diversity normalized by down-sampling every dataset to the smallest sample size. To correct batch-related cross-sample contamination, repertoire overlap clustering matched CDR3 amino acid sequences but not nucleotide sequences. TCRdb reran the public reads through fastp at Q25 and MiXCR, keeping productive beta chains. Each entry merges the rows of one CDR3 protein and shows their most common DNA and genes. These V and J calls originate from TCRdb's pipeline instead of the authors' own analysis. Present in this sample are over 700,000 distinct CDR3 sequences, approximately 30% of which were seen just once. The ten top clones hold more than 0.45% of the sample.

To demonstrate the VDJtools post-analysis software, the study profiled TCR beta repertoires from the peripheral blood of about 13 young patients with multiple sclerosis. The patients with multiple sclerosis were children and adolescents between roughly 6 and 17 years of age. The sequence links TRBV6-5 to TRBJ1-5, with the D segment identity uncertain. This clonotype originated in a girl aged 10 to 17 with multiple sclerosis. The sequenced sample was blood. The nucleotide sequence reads TGTGCCACCCAGACGGGTAGCAATCAGCCCCAGCATTTT. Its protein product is CATQTGSNQPQHF.